This T cell receptor (beta chain) is from a study of cytomegalovirus exposure and HLA in healthy donors. Study-wide background: Assignment to the Caucasian-associated ancestry cluster applied to approximately 80% of the approximately 420 genotyped donors. Overall study findings and caveats: Sequencing likely caused a cluster of highly shared sequence variants. A later analysis found most CMV-associated TCR beta chains apparently HLA-restricted. Most of the TCR beta V segments (in an earlier analysis) were productive either about 90% or about 30% of the time.

PCR primers comprised 60 Vbeta and 13 Jbeta primers. Generated by immunoSEQ multiplex PCR, the TCRdb table keeps only in-frame clones and is missing some. The sample yields about 110,000 clones, 76% seen once. A note on this clone: Its specificity is unknown.

The sample comprised PBMCs. The sequence was obtained from a woman aged 50 to 60 in good health and CMV-seropositive.

The chain's CDR3 is CSVVRVQETQYF. CDR3 nucleotide sequence: TGCAGCGTTGTCAGGGTCCAAGAGACCCAGTACTTC. The chain links TRBV29-1 to TRBJ2-5; the D gene is possibly TRBD1 (5 bases). CDR1 and CDR2 (germline): SQVTM, ANQGSEA. The V end was cut by 4 bases, the J end by 1 base, with 7 bases between. The CDR3 extends over 12 amino acids.